This paragraph covers one T cell receptor beta chain sequence. Antigen specificity is unknown. After removal of 3 bases from V and 4 bases from J, the junction contained 11 bases not matched to a gene. CDR1 and CDR2 (germline): KGHSH, LQKENI. The CDR3 is 16 residues long. The sample originates from a study of cytomegalovirus exposure and HLA in healthy donors. Findings of the study overall: In a later analysis, HLA-associated beta chains showed higher expansion and lower generation probabilities than comparable chains. Donors were assumed by presence/absence analyses to have roughly uniform sequencing depth.

Use of 60 Vbeta and 13 Jbeta primers characterized the PCR. Assay: immunoSEQ multiplex PCR; the TCRdb copy retains only in-frame clones and omits some. In the table there are roughly 110,000 clones, 73% of which are singletons. The donors comprised healthy bone marrow donors. The material sequenced was PBMCs. The source is a woman in her 30s in good health and CMV-seronegative. The chain employs TRBV18 and TRBJ1-1; 7 bases align to TRBD1. DNA for the CDR3: TGTGCCAGCTCACCCCGCGGGGGGGCAGGGGGCACTGAAGCTTTCTTT. The encoded protein is CASSPRGGAGGTEAFF.